The clone carrying this T cell receptor beta chain was detected a few times. The sample belongs to a study of blood T cell repertoires in COVID-19. Background on the study: Material from acute and convalescent COVID-19 was sourced from the United States, Italy and Spain. T cells, B-cell-depleted T cells, or PBMCs provided the cDNA or gDNA that served as material.

CDR1 and CDR2 (germline): SGDLS, YYNGEE. This CDR3 comprises 16 residues. Trimming took 0 bases from V and 1 from J, leaving 10 bases between them. Enrollees, about 18 to 89 years old, lived in roughly 24 US areas. In the authors' methods: Estimation of nucleated cell counts was performed using reference gene primer amplification. Sequenced by immunoSEQ multiplex PCR; TCRdb stores in-frame clones only, minus some. That table is the source of V, J and clone size, and D and trimming were worked out from the DNA. Of about 120,000 clones in the sample, around 83% were seen once. The TCR originated in a woman in her 30s who had recovered from COVID-19. Sequencing was carried out using PBMCs or T cells enriched from blood (not recorded which). This chain connects TRBV9 to TRBJ2-2, with D unclear. CDR3 amino acids: CASSVVRHLNTGELFF. CDR3 DNA: TGTGCCAGCAGCGTAGTCCGACACTTGAACACCGGGGAGCTGTTTTTT.